Listed below are T cell receptor beta chains from one sample, sequenced in a study of T cells in Graves' hyperthyroidism and ophthalmopathy. TCRdb analysed the multiplex PCR reads with MiXCR anew, one entry per CDR3 protein. The sample shows some 700,000 distinct CDR3 sequences, roughly 17% of them seen only once. The sample consisted of blood. These receptors all stem from a man aged 50-60 years with Graves' hyperthyroidism. Both conserved end residues are part of each CDR3. The order of the fields is D gene, clone size, J gene, V gene, CDR3 length, CDR3 protein, CDR3 DNA. A D gene is named only where the DNA matches it firmly. Some rows mark clone size as missing; the rest say once, few, many or name a class of expanded clone.

- - TRBJ2-7 TRBV11-2 13 CASSLEARHEQYF TGTGCCAGCAGCTTAGAAGCTAGGCACGAGCAGTACTTC
TRBD1 few TRBJ1-5 TRBV6-1 16 CASSDIGTGGLQPQHF TGTGCCAGCAGTGATATCGGGACAGGGGGCCTTCAGCCCCAGCATTTT
- - TRBJ1-5 TRBV6-1 14 CASTGSLGNQPQHF TGTGCCAGTACAGGGTCCCTTGGCAATCAGCCCCAGCATTTT
TRBD2 - TRBJ2-7 TRBV3-1 14 CASRTSGGSYEQYF TGTGCCAGCAGAACTTCGGGGGGTTCCTACGAGCAGTACTTC
TRBD1 - TRBJ1-2 TRBV7-2 15 CASSLPTGGGWGYTF TGTGCCAGCAGCCTACCGACAGGGGGTGGGTGGGGCTACACCTTC
- many TRBJ2-2 TRBV27 14 CASPVRKGTGELFF TGTGCCAGCCCAGTGAGGAAGGGAACCGGGGAGCTGTTTTTT
TRBD2 - TRBJ2-7 TRBV20-1 13 CSAESSGGYEQYF TGCAGTGCCGAATCTAGCGGGGGCTACGAGCAGTACTTC
- - TRBJ2-1 TRBV29-1 12 CSARSSYNEQFF TGCAGCGCCAGGAGCTCCTACAATGAGCAGTTCTTC
- few TRBJ1-1 TRBV5-4 14 CASSLFPGSTEAFF TGTGCCAGCAGCTTGTTTCCAGGGAGCACTGAAGCTTTCTTT
TRBD2 few TRBJ2-7 TRBV27 15 CASRPAGGVIYEQYF TGTGCCAGCAGACCTGCGGGAGGTGTAATTTACGAGCAGTACTTC